This TCR beta chain derives from a study of CD4 and CD8 cells across lung adenocarcinoma regions. TCRdb re-called the PCR reads with MiXCR, one entry per CDR3 protein. Here the sample spans under 7,500 distinct CDR3 sequences, around 50% being singletons. Turning to this clonotype: Compared with germline, one end of the junction differs, possibly owing to a read error.

Germline values: CDR1 MNHNS, CDR2 SASEGT. This CDR3 contains 15 residues. The patients had localized lung adenocarcinoma, a non-small cell subtype. The rearrangement uses TRBV6-1 and TRBJ2-3; D is possibly TRBD2 (6 bases). The clonotype originates from a female donor with lung adenocarcinoma. The CD4 and CD8 labels of this study may be unreliable. The sequencing input was CD4+ T cells from the center of a lung tumor. The CDR3: CASSEQGGGTGAQFF. As DNA, the CDR3 is TGTGCCAGCAGTGAACAGGGAGGTGGCACCGGGGCGCAGTTTTTT.